This T cell receptor beta chain was captured in a study of CD4 T cells in relation to SARS-CoV-2 and coronaviruses. Whole-study context: The restricting HLA molecule for shared crossreactive spike epitopes was mapped. Study-level points and caveats: The cross-reactivity analysis covered only spike protein, not other viral proteins.

This CDR3 has 16 residues. Germline V gives CDR1 LNHDA, CDR2 SQIVND (reference sequence). V lost 7 bases and J lost 5, with 23 bases in between. As for this clone: What it binds is unknown.

The protocol was immunoSEQ multiplex PCR, while the TCRdb copy is restricted to in-frame clones and leaves out a portion. This table has 12,000 or so clones, 70% to 85% appearing once. Before the COVID-19 pandemic, during about 2010-2018, CD4+ T cells were taken from unexposed donors. After around nine days of culture, CD4+ T cells were isolated. Cells permitting, SARS-CoV-2 S/N and four cold-coronavirus spikes were tested on unexposed-donor CD4+ T cells. PBMCs were plated at a few million per well in IL-2-containing medium. Sequencing was carried out using CD4+ T cells from PBMCs, cultured in vitro. The chain couples TRBV19 to TRBJ2-5, with a weak D call TRBD2 (6 bases). The clonotype originates from a human donor in good health. For the CDR3, the DNA is TGTGCCAGTACCCCCAGAGGAAGGGGTGGGGGGGAGACCCAGTACTTC. Amino acids: CASTPRGRGGGETQYF. The variable domain in full, with the rest retrieved from reference TRBV19 and TRBJ2-5, is DGGITQSPKYLFRKEGQNVTLSCEQNLNHDAMYWYRQDPGQGLRLIYYSQIVNDFQKGDIAEGYSVSREKKESFPLTVTSAQKNPTAFYLCASTPRGRGGGETQYFGPGTRLLVL.